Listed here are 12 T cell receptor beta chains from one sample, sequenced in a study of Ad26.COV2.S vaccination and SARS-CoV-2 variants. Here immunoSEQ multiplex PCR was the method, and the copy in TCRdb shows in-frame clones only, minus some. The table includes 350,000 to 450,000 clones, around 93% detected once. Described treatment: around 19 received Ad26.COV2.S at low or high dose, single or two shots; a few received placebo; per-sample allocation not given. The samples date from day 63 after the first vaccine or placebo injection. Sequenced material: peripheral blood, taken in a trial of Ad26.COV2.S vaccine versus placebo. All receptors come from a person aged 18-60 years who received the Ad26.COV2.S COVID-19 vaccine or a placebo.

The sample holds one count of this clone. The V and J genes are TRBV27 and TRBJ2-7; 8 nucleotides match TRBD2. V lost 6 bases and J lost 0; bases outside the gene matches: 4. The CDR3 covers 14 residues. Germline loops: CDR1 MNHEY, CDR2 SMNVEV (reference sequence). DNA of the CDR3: TGTGCCAGCAGCCGGACTAGCAGCTCCTACGAGCAGTACTTC. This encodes CASSRTSSSYEQYF.

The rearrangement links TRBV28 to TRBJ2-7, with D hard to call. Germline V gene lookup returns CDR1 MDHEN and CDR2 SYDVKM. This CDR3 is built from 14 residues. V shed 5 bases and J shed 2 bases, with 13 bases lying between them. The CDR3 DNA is TGTGCCAGCAGTACCCGTTCAGGCGCCTACGAGCAGTACTTC. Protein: CASSTRSGAYEQYF.

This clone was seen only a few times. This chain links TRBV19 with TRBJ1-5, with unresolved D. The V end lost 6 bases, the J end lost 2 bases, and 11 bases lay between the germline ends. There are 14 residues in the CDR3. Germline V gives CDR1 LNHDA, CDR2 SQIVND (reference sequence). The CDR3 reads CASRSGRGNQPQHF. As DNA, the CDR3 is TGTGCCAGTAGGTCGGGTAGGGGCAATCAGCCCCAGCATTTT.

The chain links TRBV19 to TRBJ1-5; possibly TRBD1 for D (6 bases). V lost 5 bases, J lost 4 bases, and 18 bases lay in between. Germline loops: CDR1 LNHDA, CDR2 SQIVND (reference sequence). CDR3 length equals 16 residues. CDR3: CASSVTRGRGNQPQHF. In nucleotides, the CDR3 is TGTGCCAGTAGTGTAACCCGGGGCAGGGGAAATCAGCCCCAGCATTTT.

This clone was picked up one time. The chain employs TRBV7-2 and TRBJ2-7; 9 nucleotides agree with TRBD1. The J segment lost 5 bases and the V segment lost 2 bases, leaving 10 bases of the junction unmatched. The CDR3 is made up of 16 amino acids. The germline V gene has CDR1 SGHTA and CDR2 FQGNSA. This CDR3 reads CASSLPGTGIPHEQYF. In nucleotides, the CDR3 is TGTGCCAGCAGCTTACCCGGGACAGGGATTCCCCACGAGCAGTACTTC.

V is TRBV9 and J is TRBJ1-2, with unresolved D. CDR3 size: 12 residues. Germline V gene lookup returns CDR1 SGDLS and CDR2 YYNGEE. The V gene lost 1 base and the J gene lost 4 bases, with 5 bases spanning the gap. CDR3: CASSVNTYGYTF. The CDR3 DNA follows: TGTGCCAGCAGCGTAAACACCTATGGCTACACCTTC.

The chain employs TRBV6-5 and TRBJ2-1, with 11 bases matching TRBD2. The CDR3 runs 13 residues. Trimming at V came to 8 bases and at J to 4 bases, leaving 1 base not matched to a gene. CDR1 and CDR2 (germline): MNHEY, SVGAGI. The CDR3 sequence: CASASGGYNEQFF. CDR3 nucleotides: TGTGCCAGCGCTAGCGGGGGGTACAATGAGCAGTTCTTC.

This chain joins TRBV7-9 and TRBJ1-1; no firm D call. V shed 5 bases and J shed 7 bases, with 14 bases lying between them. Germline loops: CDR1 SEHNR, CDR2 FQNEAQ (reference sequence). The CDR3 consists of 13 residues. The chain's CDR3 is CASSPSPGVEAFF. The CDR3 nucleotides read TGTGCCAGCAGCCCCTCCCCTGGGGTTGAAGCTTTCTTT.

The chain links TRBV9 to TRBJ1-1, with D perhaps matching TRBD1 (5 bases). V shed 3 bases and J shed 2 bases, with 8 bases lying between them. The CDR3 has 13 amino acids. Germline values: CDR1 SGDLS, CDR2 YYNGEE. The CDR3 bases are TGTGCCAGCAGCGCGGACATCAACACTGAAGCTTTCTTT. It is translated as CASSADINTEAFF.

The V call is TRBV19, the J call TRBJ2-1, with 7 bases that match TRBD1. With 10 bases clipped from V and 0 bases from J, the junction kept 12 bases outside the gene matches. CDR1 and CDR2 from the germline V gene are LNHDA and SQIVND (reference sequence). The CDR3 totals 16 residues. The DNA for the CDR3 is TGTGCCACCAAACCCAGACAGGGAAGCTCCTACAATGAGCAGTTCTTC. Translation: CATKPRQGSSYNEQFF. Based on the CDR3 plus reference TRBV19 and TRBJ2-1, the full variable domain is DGGITQSPKYLFRKEGQNVTLSCEQNLNHDAMYWYRQDPGQGLRLIYYSQIVNDFQKGDIAEGYSVSREKKESFPLTVTSAQKNPTAFYLCATKPRQGSSYNEQFFGPGTRLTVL.

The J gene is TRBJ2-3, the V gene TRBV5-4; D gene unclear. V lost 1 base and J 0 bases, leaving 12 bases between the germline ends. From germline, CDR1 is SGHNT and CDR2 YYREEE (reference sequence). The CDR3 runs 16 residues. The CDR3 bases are TGTGCCAGCAGCTTGTCCCCGCTAAGAAGCACAGATACGCAGTATTTT. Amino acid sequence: CASSLSPLRSTDTQYF.

CDR3 in amino acids: CSAAGTAEQYF. The DNA of the CDR3 is TGCAGTGCGGCGGGGACCGCCGAGCAGTACTTC. The chain uses TRBV20-1 and TRBJ2-7, with TRBD2 as a possible D gene (6 bases). V lost 6 bases to trimming and J lost 6 bases, with 12 bases between them. Per germline, CDR1 DFQATT and CDR2 SNEGSKA (reference sequence). This CDR3 spans 11 amino acids.